The 9 T cell receptor beta chains listed next were all sequenced from one sample in a study of CD8+ T cells in alopecia areata. As the sequencing template, cDNA was produced by extracting RNA and reverse transcribing it. Only in-frame clones appear in the TCRdb table, and some are missing; sequencing was by immunoSEQ multiplex PCR. The sample has roughly 60,000 clones; around 47% are singletons. What was sequenced was NKG2D-low CD8+ T cells sorted from blood. The receptors were gathered from a human donor with alopecia areata.

This clone occurred a few times. V and J are TRBV7-9 and TRBJ2-3; no clear D gene. This CDR3 has 16 residues. Germline loops: CDR1 SEHNR, CDR2 FQNEAQ (reference sequence). V was clipped by 4 bases and J by 0 bases, with 14 bases between them. CDR3 region: CASSSNRQTSTDTQYF. In nucleotides, the CDR3 is TGTGCCAGCAGCTCTAATCGGCAGACTAGCACAGATACGCAGTATTTT.

The rearrangement links TRBV7-9 to TRBJ2-4, with D possibly being TRBD1 or TRBD2 (5 bases each). V lost 5 bases to trimming and J lost 7 bases, with 12 bases between them. CDR1 is SEHNR and CDR2 is FQNEAQ in the germline V gene (reference sequence). There are 13 residues in the CDR3. The CDR3 bases are TGTGCCAGCAGCCCGGGGCCTAAGAACATTCAGTACTTC. It is translated as CASSPGPKNIQYF.

The gene calls are TRBV30 and TRBJ1-2, with D tentatively TRBD1 (5 bases). From germline, CDR1 is GTSNPN and CDR2 SVGIG (reference sequence). V was cut by 8 bases and J by 1 base, with 14 bases left in between. This CDR3 has 13 amino acids. The CDR3 DNA is TGTGCCCTCCCCGCCGACAGTAACTATGGCTACACCTTC. It encodes CALPADSNYGYTF.

The chain has TRBV2 and TRBJ2-1; D is ambiguous. The germline CDR1 and CDR2 sequences are SNHLY and FYNNEI. The CDR3 sequence is 11 residues long. V gave up 5 bases and J gave up 7 bases, with 6 bases separating them. This chain's CDR3 is CASSNGNEQFF. In DNA form, the CDR3 reads TGTGCCAGCAGTAACGGGAATGAGCAGTTCTTC. The full variable domain, rest sourced from reference TRBV2 and TRBJ2-1, is EPEVTQTPSHQVTQMGQEVILRCVPISNHLYFYWYRQILGQKVEFLVSFYNNEISEKSEIFDDQFSVERPDGSNFTLKIRSTKLEDSAMYFCASSNGNEQFFGPGTRLTVL.

The rearrangement joins TRBV27 to TRBJ2-6; D is ambiguous. This CDR3 has 15 residues. Trimming took off 0 bases at V and 3 bases at J, with 6 bases between the two ends. In germline, CDR1 is MNHEY, CDR2 SMNVEV (reference sequence). CDR3 protein: CASSLSGRGANVLTF. CDR3 bases: TGTGCCAGCAGTTTATCCGGGCGTGGGGCCAACGTCCTGACTTTC.

CDR3 loop: CASSKGVSGPTDTQYF. For the CDR3, the DNA is TGTGCCAGCAGCAAAGGTGTTAGCGGACCCACAGATACGCAGTATTTT. This chain uses TRBV21-1 with TRBJ2-3; TRBD2, the table's D call, lacks a check against the DNA. TRBV21-1 is termed a pseudogene. The CDR3 is 16 residues long.

The chain has TRBV28 and TRBJ2-1; 8 positions agree with TRBD2. CDR3 size: 16 residues. V lost 4 bases and J lost 4; bases outside the gene matches: 9. Germline loops: CDR1 MDHEN, CDR2 SYDVKM. CDR3 in amino acids: CASSSLRAGEYNEQFF. In nucleotides, the CDR3 is TGTGCCAGCAGTTCTTTACGAGCGGGAGAGTACAATGAGCAGTTCTTC.

This clone has only a few counts. This chain joins TRBV29-1 and TRBJ2-3; 9 bases align to TRBD1. This CDR3 is 16 amino acids long. The trim removed 8 bases at V and 1 base at J, leaving 13 bases unmatched. The germline gives CDR1 SQVTM, CDR2 ANQGSEA. The CDR3: CSPITIRDRGTDTQYF. The CDR3 DNA reads TGCAGCCCTATCACAATACGGGACAGGGGCACAGATACGCAGTATTTT.

The chain couples TRBV7-8 to TRBJ1-2, with unresolved D. V was clipped by 1 base and J by 4 bases, with 13 bases between them. The CDR3 has 15 amino acids. The germline CDR1 and CDR2 sequences are SGHVS and FQNEAQ. The CDR3 DNA follows: TGTGCCAGCAGCTTAGGAGTGAGGATGGGCTATGGCTACACCTTC. This gives the protein CASSLGVRMGYGYTF. Based on the CDR3 plus reference TRBV7-8 and TRBJ1-2, the full variable domain is GAGVSQSPRYKVAKRGQDVALRCDPISGHVSLFWYQQALGQGPEFLTYFQNEAQLDKSGLPSDRFFAERPEGSVSTLKIQRTQQEDSAVYLCASSLGVRMGYGYTFGSGTRLTVV.